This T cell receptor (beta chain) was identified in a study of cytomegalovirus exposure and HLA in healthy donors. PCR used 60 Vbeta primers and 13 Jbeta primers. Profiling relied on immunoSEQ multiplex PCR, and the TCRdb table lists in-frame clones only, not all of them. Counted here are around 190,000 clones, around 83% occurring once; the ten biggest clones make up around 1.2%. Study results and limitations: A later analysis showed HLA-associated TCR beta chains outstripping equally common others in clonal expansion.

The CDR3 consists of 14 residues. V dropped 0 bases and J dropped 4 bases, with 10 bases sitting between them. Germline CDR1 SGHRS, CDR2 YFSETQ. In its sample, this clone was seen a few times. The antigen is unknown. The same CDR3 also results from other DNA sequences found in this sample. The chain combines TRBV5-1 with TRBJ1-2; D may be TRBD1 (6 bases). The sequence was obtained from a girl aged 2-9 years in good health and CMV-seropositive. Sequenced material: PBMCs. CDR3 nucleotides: TGCGCCAGCAGCTTGGGCCAGGGGATCTATGGCTACACCTTC. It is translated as CASSLGQGIYGYTF.